These 23 T cell receptor beta chains were sequenced from one sample in a study of blood T cell repertoires in COVID-19. TCRdb keeps only in-frame clones here, not all; method: immunoSEQ multiplex PCR. The table lists approximately 97,000 clones, 75% to 90% of them singletons. Input material: peripheral blood. The receptor source for this set is a human donor in a cohort sampled during active COVID-19.

This chain connects TRBV5-1 to TRBJ2-1; a possible D gene is TRBD1 (6 bases). Germline V gene sequence: CDR1 SGHRS, CDR2 YFSETQ. CDR3 size: 16 residues. V shed 3 bases and J shed 3 bases, with 16 bases lying between them. The CDR3 coding sequence is TGCGCCAGCAGCTCCGGACAGAACTATGACTACAATGAGCAGTTCTTC. Translation: CASSSGQNYDYNEQFF.

The chain combines TRBV18 with TRBJ1-4; 9 bases are shared with TRBD1. The CDR3 contains 15 residues. The V and J ends lost 4 bases and 7 bases, in that order; junction bases with no gene match: 7. Germline CDR1 and CDR2: KGHSH and LQKENI. DNA of the CDR3: TGTGCCAGCTCACTACCGGGACAGGGCGTTGAAAAACTGTTTTTT. Translated, it gives CASSLPGQGVEKLFF. Based on the CDR3 plus reference TRBV18 and TRBJ1-4, the full variable domain is NAGVMQNPRHLVRRRGQEARLRCSPMKGHSHVYWYRQLPEEGLKFMVYLQKENIIDESGMPKERFSAEFPKEGPSILRIQQVVRGDSAAYFCASSLPGQGVEKLFFGSGTQLSVL.

The CDR3 bases are TGTGCCAGCAGCCCCGACAGGGGGCGAGATACGCAGTATTTT. It encodes CASSPDRGRDTQYF. This chain connects TRBV11-3 to TRBJ2-3; 10 bases are shared with TRBD1. CDR1 is SGHNT and CDR2 is YENEEA in the germline V gene. The CDR3 is made up of 14 amino acids. V was clipped by 5 bases and J by 5 bases; unmatched bases: 4.

The chain is built from TRBV6-2 or TRBV6-3 and TRBJ2-7, with a possible D match to TRBD1 (5 bases). Trimming left V 0 bases short and J 7 bases short, with 19 bases between. This CDR3 spans 16 amino acids. In germline, CDR1 is MNHEY, CDR2 SVGEGT. This chain's CDR3 is CASSYSQGTITPEQYF. Here the CDR3 DNA reads TGTGCCAGCAGTTACTCTCAGGGTACGATTACTCCGGAGCAGTACTTC.

The V call is TRBV9, the J call TRBJ2-2; possibly TRBD1 for D (6 bases). The CDR3 consists of 16 residues. V lost 3 bases, J lost 5 bases, and 17 bases lay in between. In germline, CDR1 is SGDLS, CDR2 YYNGEE. For the CDR3, the DNA is TGTGCCAGCAGCGCCCAGGGGATAGGATGGACCGGGGAGCTGTTTTTT. It translates to CASSAQGIGWTGELFF.

For this clone: The identical CDR3 is also encoded by other nucleotide sequences in the sample. This rearrangement joins TRBV7-9 to TRBJ2-5; 15 nucleotides align to TRBD2. Germline assignment: CDR1 SEHNR and CDR2 FQNEAQ (reference sequence). V shed 3 bases, J shed 4 bases, and the junction held 0 bases outside the gene matches. The CDR3 is 15 residues long. The CDR3 DNA reads as TGTGCCAGCAGCTTGGGACTAGCGGGGGGAGAGACCCAGTACTTC. This codes for CASSLGLAGGETQYF.

The CDR3 DNA sequence: TGCGCCAGCAGCTTGGAGACAGGGAAGGGCACTGAAGCTTTCTTT. It is translated as CASSLETGKGTEAFF. This chain links TRBV5-1 with TRBJ1-1, with 7 nucleotides matching TRBD1. Losses at the gene ends were 0 bases for V and 4 bases for J; bases not matched to a gene: 6. Germline CDR1 is SGHRS and CDR2 is YFSETQ. This CDR3 has 15 residues.

CDR3 in DNA: TGTGCCAGCAGCTTAGTTCAAGCGGAGACCCAGTACTTC. Amino acids: CASSLVQAETQYF. The genes are TRBV11-3 and TRBJ2-5; D remains unclear. Trimming stripped 1 base from V and 5 bases from J, with 8 bases between. Germline V gives CDR1 SGHNT, CDR2 YENEEA. This CDR3 spans 13 amino acids.

This clone was counted a single time. The chain couples TRBV4-3 to TRBJ1-4; weak D call: TRBD1 (5 bases). This CDR3 comprises 14 residues. The V end lost 0 bases, the J end lost 5 bases, and 7 bases lay between the germline ends. Germline V gives CDR1 LGHNA, CDR2 YSLEER. CDR3 in DNA: TGCGCCAGCAGCCAAGAACAGGCCAATGAAAAACTGTTTTTT. This sequence encodes CASSQEQANEKLFF.

The chain joins TRBV25-1 to TRBJ1-1; perhaps TRBD1 as D (6 bases). Deletions cut 5 bases from V and 4 bases from J, with 11 bases between. CDR1 is MGHDK and CDR2 is SYGVNS in the germline V gene. This CDR3 region has 13 residues. CDR3 sequence (DNA): TGTGCCAGCAGTAGTCAGGGGATCACTGAAGCTTTCTTT. This encodes CASSSQGITEAFF.

V gene TRBV5-6 combines with J gene TRBJ2-6; 10 bases map to TRBD1. V was clipped by 2 bases and J by 3 bases; unmatched bases: 5. CDR1 and CDR2 (germline): SGHDT, YYEEEE. CDR3 length equals 17 residues. CDR3 in DNA: TGTGCCAGCAGCTTCCGGGACAGGGGTGGTGGGGCCAACGTCCTGACTTTC. Encoded protein: CASSFRDRGGGANVLTF.

The gene calls are TRBV30 and TRBJ2-2; 11 nucleotides line up with TRBD2. The CDR3 consists of 17 residues. Trimming removed 4 bases from V and 0 bases from J; junction bases left unmatched: 7. Germline V lookup: CDR1 GTSNPN, CDR2 SVGIG (reference sequence). The chain's CDR3 is CAWKQGLADPNTGELFF. The CDR3 DNA reads TGTGCCTGGAAACAGGGACTAGCGGACCCGAACACCGGGGAGCTGTTTTTT.

The genes are TRBV5-1 and TRBJ2-2; possibly TRBD1 for D (5 bases). CDR1 and CDR2 (germline): SGHRS, YFSETQ. Trimming stripped 2 bases from V and 3 bases from J, with 11 bases between. The CDR3 is made up of 15 amino acids. CDR3 coding DNA: TGCGCCAGCAGCTTCCAGGGTAGGGACACCGGGGAGCTGTTTTTT. It codes for CASSFQGRDTGELFF.

This chain links TRBV3-1 (or the pseudogene TRBV3-2) with TRBJ1-2; D is undetermined. Germline CDR1 LGHDT, CDR2 YNNKEL (reference sequence). The CDR3 runs to 14 residues. Deletions cut 5 bases from V and 4 bases from J, with 14 bases between. The CDR3 is CASSDHRPPYGYTF. The CDR3 DNA reads TGTGCCAGCAGCGACCACAGACCCCCCTATGGCTACACCTTC.

The V gene is TRBV3-1 (or the pseudogene TRBV3-2), the J gene TRBJ2-2; D gene ambiguous. Per the germline V gene, CDR1 is LGHDT and CDR2 is YNNKEL (reference sequence). The V and J ends lost 1 base and 5 bases respectively, with 11 bases between them. The CDR3 spans 15 residues. CDR3 sequence: CASSQAGWWTGELFF. The CDR3 coding sequence is TGTGCCAGCAGCCAAGCCGGGTGGTGGACCGGGGAGCTGTTTTTT.

In this sample, this clone turned up once. V and J are TRBV30 and TRBJ2-2, with D hard to call. CDR1 and CDR2 from the germline V gene are GTSNPN and SVGIG (reference sequence). This CDR3 is built from 11 residues. V lost 2 bases to trimming and J lost 8 bases, with 6 bases between them. The CDR3 loop reads CAWSKRGELFF. The CDR3 DNA is TGTGCCTGGAGTAAACGGGGGGAGCTGTTTTTT. Using reference TRBV30 and TRBJ2-2 for the parts outside the CDR3, the full variable domain is SQTIHQWPATLVQPVGSPLSLECTVEGTSNPNLYWYRQAAGRGLQLLFYSVGIGQISSEVPQNLSASRPQDRQFILSSKKLLLSDSGFYLCAWSKRGELFFGEGSRLTVL.

The rearrangement joins TRBV5-5 to TRBJ1-1, with unresolved D. Looked up from germline, CDR1 is SGHKS and CDR2 is YYEKEE (reference sequence). The CDR3 covers 14 residues. Trimming shortened V by 4 bases and J by 3 bases, and 13 bases separated the two germline ends. The CDR3 DNA sequence: TGTGCCAGCAGCCCGCTGGGAGGTTACACTGAAGCTTTCTTT. Translating it yields CASSPLGGYTEAFF.

The J gene is TRBJ2-1, the V gene TRBV7-2; 8 bases match TRBD2. The CDR3 loop spans 15 amino acids. From germline, CDR1 is SGHTA and CDR2 FQGNSA. The V gene end was trimmed by 5 bases and the J gene end by 1 base; junction bases not matched to a gene: 4. The CDR3 loop reads CASSPRGDSYNEQFF. The CDR3 region has the DNA TGTGCCAGCAGCCCGCGGGGGGATTCCTACAATGAGCAGTTCTTC. The whole variable domain, filled in from reference TRBV7-2 and TRBJ2-1, reads GAGVSQSPSNKVTEKGKDVELRCDPISGHTALYWYRQSLGQGLEFLIYFQGNSAPDKSGLPSDRFSAERTGGSVSTLTIQRTQQEDSAVYLCASSPRGDSYNEQFFGPGTRLTVL.

This clone came up a few times. The chain employs TRBV7-3 and TRBJ1-1; D gene ambiguous. CDR3 length: 13 residues. CDR1 and CDR2 from the germline V gene are SGHTA and FQGTGA. V was clipped by 0 bases and J by 3 bases, with 5 bases between them. The CDR3, as DNA: TGTGCCAGCAGCTTAACTCGGTACACTGAAGCTTTCTTT. Amino acids: CASSLTRYTEAFF.

The chain employs TRBV7-2 and TRBJ2-7, with 10 bases lining up with TRBD1. The CDR3 contains 15 residues. CDR1 and CDR2 from the germline V gene are SGHTA and FQGNSA. Losses at the gene ends were 7 bases for V and 2 bases for J; bases not matched to a gene: 8. CDR3 nucleotide sequence: TGTGCCAGCACCTCTAGGGGGACAGGGGCCTACGAGCAGTACTTC. Its protein product is CASTSRGTGAYEQYF.

The chain combines TRBV11-2 with TRBJ2-3; 7 bases are shared with TRBD2. The V segment lost 5 bases and the J segment 0 bases; nucleotides outside the gene matches: 14. The CDR3 is 18 residues long. Looked up from germline, CDR1 is SGHAT and CDR2 is FQNNGV. This chain's CDR3 is CASSESWSLAVSTDTQYF. In DNA form, the CDR3 reads TGTGCCAGCAGCGAAAGTTGGTCCCTAGCGGTGAGCACAGATACGCAGTATTTT.

V and J are TRBV6-5 and TRBJ2-1; D perhaps matches TRBD1 (5 bases). Trimming removed 6 bases from V and 6 bases from J, with 15 bases in between. The CDR3 spans 14 residues. Germline V gene sequence: CDR1 MNHEY, CDR2 SVGAGI. CDR3 nucleotide sequence: TGTGCCAGCAGCACTTACACAAGGGGCAATGAGCAGTTCTTC. Encoded protein: CASSTYTRGNEQFF.

This clone was detected only a few times. The chain has TRBV5-4 and TRBJ2-2, with 8 bases identical to TRBD1. Trimming cost V 4 bases and J 2 bases; bases outside gene matches: 7. Looked up from germline, CDR1 is SGHNT and CDR2 is YYREEE (reference sequence). This CDR3 has 16 amino acids. CDR3 region: CASSIGQGLNTGELFF. CDR3 bases: TGTGCCAGCAGCATCGGACAGGGCCTCAACACCGGGGAGCTGTTTTTT.